These T cell receptor beta chains were read from a single sample in a study of blood T cells in healthy people across ages. MiXCR was run by TCRdb on the 5' RACE reads, yielding one entry per CDR3 protein. The profile shows 1.5 million to 2 million distinct CDR3 sequences, under 30% of them singletons. Sequencing was done on a sample of blood. These receptors all come from a woman aged 25-40 years in good health. Each CDR3 is given with its conserved first and last residue. Fields, in order: V gene, CDR3 length, clone size, J gene, D gene, CDR3 protein, CDR3 DNA. A D gene is named only where the DNA matches it firmly. Size is omitted from some rows. Given values are once, few, many or a class for expanded clones.

v_call: TRBV2; cdr3_length: 15; clone_size: few; j_call: TRBJ1-5; d_call: TRBD1; cdr3_aa: CASSGDRDSNQPQHF; cdr3_nt: TGTGCCAGCAGTGGGGACAGAGATAGCAATCAGCCCCAGCATTTT
v_call: TRBV11-2; cdr3_length: 14; clone_size: .; j_call: TRBJ2-5; d_call: .; cdr3_aa: CASSLLGPRETQYF; cdr3_nt: TGTGCCAGCAGCTTACTTGGACCCCGAGAGACCCAGTACTTC
v_call: TRBV10-3; cdr3_length: 15; clone_size: many; j_call: TRBJ2-1; d_call: .; cdr3_aa: CAISESLGSWNEQFF; cdr3_nt: TGTGCCATCAGTGAGTCGTTGGGATCATGGAATGAGCAGTTCTTC
v_call: TRBV7-6; cdr3_length: 14; clone_size: .; j_call: TRBJ2-5; d_call: .; cdr3_aa: CASSSRISSQTQYF; cdr3_nt: TGTGCCAGCAGCTCTCGGATTAGCTCGCAGACCCAGTACTTC
v_call: TRBV20-1; cdr3_length: 17; clone_size: few; j_call: TRBJ2-6; d_call: .; cdr3_aa: CSARSVVPLSGANVLTF; cdr3_nt: TGCAGTGCTAGGAGCGTCGTGCCACTTTCTGGGGCCAACGTCCTGACTTTC
v_call: TRBV20-1; cdr3_length: 17; clone_size: few; j_call: TRBJ2-1; d_call: TRBD2; cdr3_aa: CSARNRIAGSSYNEQFF; cdr3_nt: TGCAGTGCTAGAAACCGAATAGCGGGAAGCTCCTACAATGAGCAGTTCTTC
v_call: TRBV20-1; cdr3_length: 14; clone_size: .; j_call: TRBJ2-1; d_call: TRBD1; cdr3_aa: CSAARSGGFGEQFF; cdr3_nt: TGCAGTGCTGCCCGGTCAGGGGGCTTCGGTGAGCAGTTCTTC
v_call: TRBV6-1; cdr3_length: 12; clone_size: many; j_call: TRBJ2-7; d_call: .; cdr3_aa: CATTGSSYEQYF; cdr3_nt: TGTGCCACTACCGGGAGCTCCTACGAGCAGTACTTC
v_call: TRBV4-1; cdr3_length: 15; clone_size: .; j_call: TRBJ1-4; d_call: TRBD1; cdr3_aa: CTSSQGWTGNEKLFF; cdr3_nt: TGCACTAGCAGCCAAGGGTGGACAGGGAATGAAAAACTGTTTTTT
v_call: TRBV20-1; cdr3_length: 16; clone_size: .; j_call: TRBJ2-3; d_call: .; cdr3_aa: CSASGSLGFSTDTQYF; cdr3_nt: TGCAGTGCTAGTGGTTCCCTGGGGTTTAGCACAGATACGCAGTATTTT
v_call: TRBV3-1; cdr3_length: 13; clone_size: .; j_call: TRBJ1-1; d_call: .; cdr3_aa: CVSSQAMNTEAFF; cdr3_nt: TGTGTCAGCAGCCAAGCTATGAACACTGAAGCTTTCTTT
v_call: TRBV10-3; cdr3_length: 16; clone_size: .; j_call: TRBJ1-2; d_call: TRBD1; cdr3_aa: CTISERGTGPNYGYTF; cdr3_nt: TGTACCATCAGTGAGAGGGGGACAGGGCCGAACTATGGCTACACCTTC
v_call: TRBV5-1; cdr3_length: 13; clone_size: few; j_call: TRBJ2-5; d_call: .; cdr3_aa: CASSPLARETQYF; cdr3_nt: TGCGCCAGCAGCCCCCTAGCAAGGGAGACCCAGTACTTC
v_call: TRBV7-9; cdr3_length: 14; clone_size: .; j_call: TRBJ2-2; d_call: .; cdr3_aa: CASSWNSNTGELFF; cdr3_nt: TGTGCCAGCAGCTGGAACAGCAACACCGGGGAGCTGTTTTTT
v_call: TRBV11-2; cdr3_length: 14; clone_size: .; j_call: TRBJ1-4; d_call: .; cdr3_aa: CASSLGGPSEKLFF; cdr3_nt: TGTGCCAGCAGCTTAGGGGGGCCAAGTGAAAAACTGTTTTTT
v_call: TRBV23-1; cdr3_length: 18; clone_size: .; j_call: TRBJ2-7; d_call: .; cdr3_aa: CASSQSLEVPAITYEQYF; cdr3_nt: TGCGCCAGCAGTCAATCGCTTGAAGTCCCAGCAATCACCTACGAGCAGTACTTC
v_call: TRBV29-1; cdr3_length: 13; clone_size: few; j_call: TRBJ1-2; d_call: .; cdr3_aa: CSVEALIAGGYTF; cdr3_nt: TGCAGCGTTGAAGCTCTGATAGCAGGTGGCTACACCTTC
v_call: TRBV24-1; cdr3_length: 13; clone_size: few; j_call: TRBJ1-1; d_call: .; cdr3_aa: CATPHYRHTEAFF; cdr3_nt: TGTGCCACCCCACACTATCGACACACTGAAGCTTTCTTT
v_call: TRBV28; cdr3_length: 16; clone_size: .; j_call: TRBJ2-5; d_call: TRBD2; cdr3_aa: CASSLWGGRLHETQYF; cdr3_nt: TGTGCCAGCAGTTTATGGGGGGGGAGGCTCCATGAGACCCAGTACTTC
v_call: TRBV29-1; cdr3_length: 14; clone_size: few; j_call: TRBJ2-1; d_call: TRBD1; cdr3_aa: CSVVPDRVAGEQFF; cdr3_nt: TGCAGCGTTGTTCCGGACAGGGTCGCTGGTGAGCAGTTCTTC
v_call: TRBV5-1; cdr3_length: 14; clone_size: many; j_call: TRBJ2-7; d_call: .; cdr3_aa: CASSLVVGGYEQYF; cdr3_nt: TGTGCCAGCAGTTTAGTGGTGGGTGGGTACGAGCAGTACTTC
v_call: TRBV20-1; cdr3_length: 12; clone_size: .; j_call: TRBJ1-1; d_call: .; cdr3_aa: CSALPANTEAFF; cdr3_nt: TGCAGTGCCTTGCCTGCGAACACTGAAGCTTTCTTT
v_call: TRBV5-1; cdr3_length: 16; clone_size: few; j_call: TRBJ2-3; d_call: .; cdr3_aa: CASSLVDGAGTDTQYF; cdr3_nt: TGCGCCAGCAGCTTGGTAGACGGGGCCGGCACAGATACGCAGTATTTT
v_call: TRBV5-1; cdr3_length: 13; clone_size: .; j_call: TRBJ2-1; d_call: .; cdr3_aa: CASRRQESDEQFF; cdr3_nt: TGCGCCAGCAGGAGACAGGAGAGCGATGAGCAGTTCTTC
v_call: TRBV12-3/TRBV12-4; cdr3_length: 12; clone_size: .; j_call: TRBJ2-1; d_call: .; cdr3_aa: CASNNRANEQFF; cdr3_nt: TGTGCCAGCAACAACAGGGCTAATGAGCAGTTCTTC
v_call: TRBV28; cdr3_length: 14; clone_size: many; j_call: TRBJ2-7; d_call: .; cdr3_aa: CASLAGSKGGEQYF; cdr3_nt: TGTGCCAGCCTCGCGGGCTCTAAGGGTGGCGAGCAGTACTTC
v_call: TRBV7-2; cdr3_length: 12; clone_size: .; j_call: TRBJ2-1; d_call: .; cdr3_aa: CASSFEGDEQFF; cdr3_nt: TGTGCCAGCAGCTTTGAGGGGGATGAGCAGTTCTTC
v_call: TRBV12-3/TRBV12-4; cdr3_length: 16; clone_size: few; j_call: TRBJ2-2; d_call: TRBD1; cdr3_aa: CASSRRWGQPTGELFF; cdr3_nt: TGTGCCAGCAGTCGTAGATGGGGACAGCCCACCGGGGAGCTGTTTTTT
v_call: TRBV20-1; cdr3_length: 13; clone_size: many; j_call: TRBJ2-1; d_call: .; cdr3_aa: CSARDRSLLEQFF; cdr3_nt: TGCAGTGCTAGAGATCGAAGCCTATTGGAACAGTTCTTC
v_call: TRBV6-1; cdr3_length: 15; clone_size: .; j_call: TRBJ2-7; d_call: TRBD1; cdr3_aa: CASRGKTGGRNEQYF; cdr3_nt: TGTGCCAGCAGAGGAAAAACAGGGGGCCGGAACGAGCAGTACTTC
v_call: TRBV10-1; cdr3_length: 13; clone_size: .; j_call: TRBJ2-7; d_call: TRBD2; cdr3_aa: CASNRRESVEQYF; cdr3_nt: TGCGCCAGCAATCGGCGGGAGTCCGTCGAGCAGTACTTC
v_call: TRBV5-5; cdr3_length: 14; clone_size: .; j_call: TRBJ2-7; d_call: .; cdr3_aa: CASSFGGAVYEQYF; cdr3_nt: TGTGCCAGCAGCTTCGGGGGAGCGGTATATGAGCAGTACTTC
v_call: TRBV4-1; cdr3_length: 14; clone_size: many; j_call: TRBJ2-7; d_call: .; cdr3_aa: CASSQTREAYEQYF; cdr3_nt: TGCGCCAGCAGCCAGACGAGAGAAGCCTACGAGCAGTACTTC
v_call: TRBV5-5; cdr3_length: 14; clone_size: few; j_call: TRBJ2-7; d_call: TRBD1; cdr3_aa: CASSLQTGVYEQYF; cdr3_nt: TGTGCCAGCAGCCTCCAGACAGGGGTCTACGAGCAGTACTTC
v_call: TRBV12-3/TRBV12-4; cdr3_length: 16; clone_size: .; j_call: TRBJ2-1; d_call: .; cdr3_aa: CASSFHAAAYYNEQFF; cdr3_nt: TGTGCCAGCAGTTTTCACGCGGCGGCATACTACAATGAGCAGTTCTTC
v_call: TRBV7-2; cdr3_length: 18; clone_size: many; j_call: TRBJ2-6; d_call: .; cdr3_aa: CASSLVAGQSSGANVLTF; cdr3_nt: TGTGCCAGCAGCTTAGTCGCCGGACAGAGCTCTGGGGCCAACGTCCTGACTTTC
v_call: TRBV20-1; cdr3_length: 16; clone_size: .; j_call: TRBJ1-5; d_call: TRBD1; cdr3_aa: CSARVGQGYSNQPQHF; cdr3_nt: TGCAGTGCTAGAGTCGGACAGGGGTATAGCAATCAGCCCCAGCATTTT
v_call: TRBV14; cdr3_length: 16; clone_size: .; j_call: TRBJ2-1; d_call: TRBD1; cdr3_aa: CASSRLDRGLYNEQFF; cdr3_nt: TGTGCCAGCAGCCGCCTAGACAGGGGCCTTTACAATGAGCAGTTCTTC
v_call: TRBV2; cdr3_length: 16; clone_size: .; j_call: TRBJ2-1; d_call: TRBD2; cdr3_aa: CASSDRLAGANNEQFF; cdr3_nt: TGTGCCAGCAGCGACCGACTAGCGGGGGCCAACAATGAGCAGTTCTTC
v_call: TRBV12-3/TRBV12-4; cdr3_length: 15; clone_size: .; j_call: TRBJ2-1; d_call: .; cdr3_aa: CASSLSAGLYNEQFF; cdr3_nt: TGTGCCAGCAGTTTATCCGCGGGACTGTACAATGAGCAGTTCTTC
v_call: TRBV5-1; cdr3_length: 15; clone_size: .; j_call: TRBJ1-5; d_call: .; cdr3_aa: CASSSGQIGDQPRHF; cdr3_nt: TGCGCCAGCAGCTCGGGACAAATAGGAGATCAGCCCCGGCATTTT
v_call: TRBV11-2; cdr3_length: 14; clone_size: few; j_call: TRBJ1-1; d_call: .; cdr3_aa: CASSPGVGGLTAFF; cdr3_nt: TGTGCCAGCAGCCCGGGGGTGGGGGGCCTGACGGCTTTCTTT